The T cell receptor (beta chain) described here comes from a study of cytomegalovirus exposure and HLA in healthy donors. The PCR employed 60 Vbeta primers together with 13 Jbeta primers. Data came from immunoSEQ multiplex PCR; TCRdb stores just in-frame clones and leaves some out. The sample contains under 200,000 clones, roughly 80% of which appear only once. Among the donors, all were healthy bone marrow donors. Germline-derived CDR1 and CDR2 are SGHVS and FNYEAQ. This CDR3 comprises 17 residues. Trimming removed 1 base from V and 2 bases from J, with 17 bases in between. Sequencing was carried out using PBMCs. The clonotype was recovered from a man between 45 and 60 years old in good health and CMV-seronegative. The chain employs TRBV7-6 and TRBJ2-5, with a tentative D call TRBD2 (5 bases). CDR3 sequence reads: CASSLELKVPGQETQYF. CDR3 DNA: TGTGCCAGCAGCTTAGAGTTGAAGGTCCCGGGGCAAGAGACCCAGTACTTC.